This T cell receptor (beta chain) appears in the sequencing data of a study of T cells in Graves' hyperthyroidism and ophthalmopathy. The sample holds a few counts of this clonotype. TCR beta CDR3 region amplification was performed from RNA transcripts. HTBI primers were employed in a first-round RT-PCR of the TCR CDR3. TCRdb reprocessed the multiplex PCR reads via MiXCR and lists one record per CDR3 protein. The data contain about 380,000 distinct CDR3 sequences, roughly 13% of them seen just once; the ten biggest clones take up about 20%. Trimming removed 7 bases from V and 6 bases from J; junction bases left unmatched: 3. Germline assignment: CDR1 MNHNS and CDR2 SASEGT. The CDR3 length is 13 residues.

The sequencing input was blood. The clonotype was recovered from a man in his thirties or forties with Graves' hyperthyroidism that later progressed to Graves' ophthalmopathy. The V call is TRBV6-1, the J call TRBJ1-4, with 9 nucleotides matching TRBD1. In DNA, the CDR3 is TGTGCCAGCAACCGGGACAGGGATGAAAAACTGTTTTTT. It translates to CASNRDRDEKLFF.